The 12 T cell receptor beta chains in this list originate from one sample, sequenced in a study of OX40 agonist ivuxolimab in advanced cancers. Libraries were constructed by the immunoSEQ multiplex PCR assay. TCRdb provides this immuneACCESS table in a form limited to in-frame rearrangements. Some clones are lacking; in checked studies, under half of them reflect an unresolved V gene, and why the rest are absent is not known. Here the sample has about 55,000 clones; approximately 83% occur a single time. The ten top clones hold roughly 13% of the sample. The input for sequencing was CD4+ or CD8+ T cells sorted from blood, taken in a trial of the OX40 agonist ivuxolimab. The origin of the receptors is an adult with an advanced solid tumor such as melanoma, head and neck, liver or kidney cancer.

In this sample, this clone turned up once. J is TRBJ2-3 and V is TRBV5-6, with D perhaps matching TRBD1 or TRBD2 (5 bases each). The CDR3 is 18 residues long. Per the germline V gene, CDR1 is SGHDT and CDR2 is YYEEEE. With 2 bases removed from V and 0 bases from J, the gap between germline ends came to 19 bases. CDR3 region: CASSFWASGDPSTDTQYF. CDR3 nucleotide sequence: TGTGCCAGCAGCTTTTGGGCTAGTGGGGACCCCAGCACAGATACGCAGTATTTT.

This clone was seen repeatedly, ten times or more. The gene calls are TRBV11-3 and TRBJ2-7; D unresolved. This CDR3 spans 13 amino acids. Germline values: CDR1 SGHNT, CDR2 YENEEA. The germline V and J ends were trimmed by 3 bases and 5 bases, with 11 bases remaining between them. The CDR3 DNA is TGTGCCAGCAGCTTGACAAGGTGGGACGAGCAGTACTTC. As protein: CASSLTRWDEQYF.

The chain joins TRBV5-6 to TRBJ1-2; possible D gene TRBD1, 5 bases. Trimming left V 5 bases short and J 2 bases short, with 10 bases between. Germline CDR1 SGHDT, CDR2 YYEEEE. The CDR3 covers 13 residues. This chain's CDR3 is CASRRDSNYGYTF. The CDR3 bases are TGTGCCAGCAGAAGAGACAGCAACTATGGCTACACCTTC.

This sequence joins TRBV7-9 and TRBJ1-2, with D perhaps TRBD1 (5 bases). From germline, CDR1 is SEHNR and CDR2 FQNEAQ (reference sequence). This CDR3 comprises 11 residues. Deletions cut 4 bases from V and 7 bases from J, with 7 bases between. This CDR3 reads CASSWDPGYTF. The DNA of the CDR3 is TGTGCCAGCAGCTGGGACCCTGGCTACACCTTC.

This clone was detected a few times. CDR3: CASSLGLRETFF. CDR3 nucleotides: TGTGCCAGCAGTCTCGGACTGAGGGAAACTTTCTTT. The chain recombines TRBV28 with TRBJ1-1; unclear D gene. Germline V gene sequence: CDR1 MDHEN, CDR2 SYDVKM. The CDR3 consists of 12 residues. V was pared by 5 bases and J by 12 bases, with 16 bases between.

This chain links TRBV13 with TRBJ1-2; the D gene is possibly TRBD1 (5 bases). Trimming left V 6 bases short and J 2 bases short, with 10 bases between. The CDR3 is made up of 13 amino acids. Germline loops: CDR1 PRHDT, CDR2 FYEKMQ (reference sequence). The CDR3 protein is CASRDTLNYGYTF. As DNA, the CDR3 is TGTGCCAGCAGGGACACGCTCAACTATGGCTACACCTTC.

The genes are TRBV6-5 and TRBJ1-2; D may be TRBD1 (5 bases). Trimming left V 5 bases short and J 4 bases short, with 14 bases between. The CDR3 has 14 amino acids. CDR1 is MNHEY, CDR2 SVGAGI, per germline. In DNA, the CDR3 is TGTGCCAGCAGTGGCGGGACGGATCCCTATGGCTACACCTTC. Encoded protein: CASSGGTDPYGYTF.

This clone was seen only a few times. V gene TRBV7-9 combines with J gene TRBJ2-7; possible D gene TRBD1, 5 bases. The CDR3 extends over 12 amino acids. Between the trimmed V and J ends, which lost 6 bases and 0 bases, there was a span of 6 bases. CDR1 SEHNR and CDR2 FQNEAQ come from the germline V gene (reference sequence). Here the CDR3 DNA reads TGTGCCAGCAGTGACAGCTCCTACGAGCAGTACTTC. It encodes CASSDSSYEQYF.

In the case of this clone: This specimen includes other DNA sequences encoding the same CDR3. The chain joins TRBV5-6 to TRBJ1-4; possibly TRBD1 for D (5 bases). CDR1 is SGHDT and CDR2 is YYEEEE in the germline V gene. This CDR3 region has 15 residues. V lost 4 bases and J lost 5, with 15 bases in between. CDR3 bases: TGTGCCAGCAGCCACTGGACAAGGGCGAATGAAAAACTGTTTTTT. This encodes CASSHWTRANEKLFF.

The CDR3 is CASSEGQGAYTEAFF. CDR3 nucleotide sequence: TGTGCCAGCAGTGAAGGACAGGGGGCGTACACTGAAGCTTTCTTT. V gene TRBV6-1 combines with J gene TRBJ1-1; 10 bases align to TRBD1. The V gene end was trimmed by 1 base and the J gene end by 3 bases; junction bases not matched to a gene: 2. Germline V gives CDR1 MNHNS, CDR2 SASEGT. This CDR3 has 15 amino acids.

This rearrangement joins TRBV6-5 to TRBJ2-2; maybe TRBD2 (7 bases). The CDR3 length is 14 residues. Germline V gives CDR1 MNHEY, CDR2 SVGAGI. V lost 5 bases and J 5 bases, leaving 12 bases between the germline ends. In DNA form, the CDR3 reads TGTGCCAGCAGTCCGGAGGGGGGGACCGGGGAGCTGTTTTTT. Amino acids: CASSPEGGTGELFF.

The rearrangement links TRBV29-1 to TRBJ1-5; D is possibly TRBD1 (6 bases). CDR3 length: 13 residues. The germline V and J ends were trimmed by 5 bases and 3 bases, with 11 bases remaining between them. From germline, CDR1 is SQVTM and CDR2 ANQGSEA. The CDR3 DNA follows: TGCAGCGTTACTACAGGGCCCAATCAGCCCCAGCATTTT. The encoded protein is CSVTTGPNQPQHF.